A single TCR beta chain is shown here with its context. The sample comes from a study of shared clonotypes between healthy human individuals. The wider study: Those who served as donors were a couple of women and a few men between the ages of 18 and 49.

Positive CCR7 selection of CD45RO-negative cells yielded the naive CD8 cells, and terminally differentiated effector memory CD45RA+ cells were excluded. Data came from immunoSEQ multiplex PCR; TCRdb stores just in-frame clones and leaves some out. The sample lists about 2 million clones, roughly 94% occurring once. The V end was cut by 0 bases, the J end by 3 bases, with 9 bases between. The CDR3 totals 15 residues. Looked up from germline, CDR1 is SEHNR and CDR2 is FQNEAQ (reference sequence). The receptor comes from a man younger than 30 in good health. The sample taken for sequencing was naive CD8+ T cells sorted from blood. This rearrangement joins TRBV7-9 to TRBJ2-1; D not certain. The CDR3 nucleotides are TGTGCCAGCAGCTTAGCAAGCGAGTACTACAATGAGCAGTTCTTC. Its protein product is CASSLASEYYNEQFF.